These T cell receptor beta chains were read from a single sample in a study of regulatory T cells in long-lasting Graves disease. One entry per CDR3 protein, called by TCRdb with MiXCR from the multiplex PCR reads. The sample lists roughly 400,000 distinct CDR3 sequences, 16% occurring once. The data were also submitted as part of a second study, on T cells in Graves' hyperthyroidism and ophthalmopathy.

Source: peripheral blood mononuclear cells (PBMCs), taken at new diagnosis, from a patient treated with antithyroid drugs. These TCRs come from a woman aged 18 to 35 with Graves disease. Each CDR3 is given with its conserved first and last residue. D genes are given only for firm matches. Clone size, where shown, is once, few, many, or a class for clones that have expanded.

j_call d_call clone_size v_call cdr3_nt cdr3_aa
TRBJ2-7 NA NA TRBV6-1 TGTGCCAGCAGTGAAGTTAACCCAGTAGGTGAGCAGTACTTC CASSEVNPVGEQYF
TRBJ2-5 NA many TRBV6-1 TGTGCCAGCAGCTGGGGTTCCTGGGGGGAGACCCAGTACTTC CASSWGSWGETQYF
TRBJ2-2 TRBD2 few TRBV20-1 TGCAGTGCTAGAGATGGGACTAGCGATTTCGGGGAGCTGTTTTTT CSARDGTSDFGELFF
TRBJ1-1 NA many TRBV30 TGTGCCTGGAGTGTAACGATGAACACTGAAGCTTTCTTT CAWSVTMNTEAFF
TRBJ2-6 NA NA TRBV5-7 TGTGCCAGCAGCGATGACCCGTCTGGGGCCAACGTCCTGACTTTC CASSDDPSGANVLTF
TRBJ2-2 NA NA TRBV19 TGTGCCAGTAGTATAGATTACAGGACGGCTAACACCGGGGAGCTGTTTTTT CASSIDYRTANTGELFF
TRBJ2-2 TRBD1 few TRBV7-3 TGTGCCAGCAGCTGGACAGGGTATGCCGGGGAGCTGTTTTTT CASSWTGYAGELFF
TRBJ2-1 NA many TRBV7-9 TGTGCCAGCACCACGACTAGCTACAATGAGCAGTTCTTC CASTTTSYNEQFF
TRBJ1-4 NA NA TRBV7-2 TGTGCCAGCAGCCAGGGGAGTGGTGAAAAACTGTTTTTT CASSQGSGEKLFF
TRBJ1-6 NA few TRBV25-1 TGTGCCAGCAGTGACGTTGGTCACGGCTCACCCCTCCACTTT CASSDVGHGSPLHF
TRBJ2-5 NA many TRBV3-1 TGTGCCAGCAGCCAAAAACAGACCATCAGGGGAGGCGAGACCCAGTACTTC CASSQKQTIRGGETQYF
TRBJ2-7 NA few TRBV4-1 TGCGCCAGCAGCCAAATCTCCGGGGGCGTCTACGAGCAGTACTTC CASSQISGGVYEQYF
TRBJ2-1 TRBD1 few TRBV4-3 TGCGCCAGCAGCACCGACAGGGGTTCGTCCAATGAGCAGTTCTTC CASSTDRGSSNEQFF
TRBJ2-3 NA many TRBV9 TGTGCCAGCAGCCCTCAGGGGATCCACACAGATACGCAGTATTTT CASSPQGIHTDTQYF
TRBJ2-3 TRBD2 many TRBV2 TGTGCCAGCAGCGGCGGGAGTCGCACAGATACGCAGTATTTT CASSGGSRTDTQYF
TRBJ1-1 NA many TRBV28 TGTGCCAGCAGTTCCTGGACTTCGGGCTCGTACACTGAAGCTTTCTTT CASSSWTSGSYTEAFF
TRBJ2-7 TRBD1 many TRBV6-4 TGTGCCAGCAGTGATCAGAGACAGGGCTACGAGCAGTACTTC CASSDQRQGYEQYF
TRBJ1-1 NA many TRBV28 TGTGCCAGCAGTTTAATTAACGGGAACACTGAAGCTTTCTTT CASSLINGNTEAFF
TRBJ2-7 TRBD2 many TRBV6-1 TGTGCCAGCAGTGCGGCCGGGACTAGCGGCTACGAGCAGTACTTC CASSAAGTSGYEQYF
TRBJ2-7 NA many TRBV30 TGTGCCGGGACGGTAGTAGGCTACGAGCAGTACTTC CAGTVVGYEQYF
TRBJ2-4 NA many TRBV2 TGTGCCAGCAGTGAGTCGACAGCTAAAAACATTCAGTACTTC CASSESTAKNIQYF
TRBJ2-3 NA once TRBV20-1 TGCAGTGCTAGCAAGTCTAGTGGGCCCCCCGGTACGCAGTATTTT CSASKSSGPPGTQYF
TRBJ1-2 NA many TRBV20-1 TGCAGTGTTCTACTGACCGCTGGGGACTATGGCTACACCTTC CSVLLTAGDYGYTF
TRBJ1-5 TRBD1 many TRBV12-3/TRBV12-4 TGTGCCAGCAGTCACCGGACAGGGAGAGATCAGCCCCAGCATTTT CASSHRTGRDQPQHF
TRBJ2-1 NA few TRBV6-2/TRBV6-3 TGTGCCAGCAGACTCCCCGCAGGTAGCCCGTTCTTC CASRLPAGSPFF
TRBJ1-1 NA NA TRBV20-1 TGCAGTGCTAGCCCGGGTCGTATGAACACTGAAGCTTTCTTT CSASPGRMNTEAFF
TRBJ2-1 NA many TRBV6-2/TRBV6-3 TGTGCCAGCAGCCGACAGAGCTCCTACAATGAGCAGTTCTTC CASSRQSSYNEQFF
TRBJ1-4 TRBD1 few TRBV6-5 TGTGCCAGCAGATACGGGACAGGGGGCCGGCGGGGTGAAAAACTGTTTTTT CASRYGTGGRRGEKLFF
TRBJ2-3 TRBD2 many TRBV28 TGTGCCAGCAGCGGGCGGGTTCTAACGGGAGGAGATACGCAGTATTTT CASSGRVLTGGDTQYF
TRBJ2-7 NA few TRBV12-3/TRBV12-4 TGTGCCAGCAGTTCATGGGAGTTTTCCACCTACGAGCAGTACTTC CASSSWEFSTYEQYF
TRBJ1-2 NA NA TRBV9 TGTGCCAGCAGCGCAAGGGGGGAATTTCGTGGCTACACCTTC CASSARGEFRGYTF
TRBJ1-6 NA few TRBV27 TGTGCCAGCTCAAACCCGCATTCACCCCTCCACTTT CASSNPHSPLHF
TRBJ2-1 NA many TRBV5-5 TGTGCCAGCAGCTTGGGCGGACCGATCGATGAGCAGTTCTTC CASSLGGPIDEQFF
TRBJ1-2 NA many TRBV20-1 TGCAGTGCTAGGAGGACCGCTAACTATGGCTACACCTTC CSARRTANYGYTF
TRBJ2-3 NA many TRBV7-3 TGTGCCAGCAGACTACGGGACACCCACACAGATACGCAGTATTTT CASRLRDTHTDTQYF
TRBJ1-2 NA few TRBV6-5 TGTGCCAGCAGTTACTCGAGGGGAGGGGGGGGATATGGCTACACCTTC CASSYSRGGGGYGYTF
TRBJ2-3 TRBD2 many TRBV12-3/TRBV12-4 TGTGCCAGCAGTTTTAGCGGGACCCGCACAGATACGCAGTATTTT CASSFSGTRTDTQYF
TRBJ2-1 NA NA TRBV4-1 TGCGCCAGCAGCCAAGTCCTTTCGAGTGGCGGTGAGCAGTTCTTC CASSQVLSSGGEQFF
TRBJ1-1 NA many TRBV5-4 TGTGCCAGCAGCTACGCGGACACTGAAGCTTTCTTT CASSYADTEAFF
TRBJ2-6 NA NA TRBV10-1 TGCGCCAGCAGCCCGGACTCTGGGGCCAACGTCCTGACTTTC CASSPDSGANVLTF
TRBJ2-2 NA NA TRBV7-9 TGTGCCAGCAGCTTCAAAGGACAGTACACCGGGGAGCTGTTTTTT CASSFKGQYTGELFF
TRBJ2-7 TRBD2 many TRBV29-1 TGCAGCGTCCGGACTAGCGGGAAGAAACCCTCCTACGAGCAGTACTTC CSVRTSGKKPSYEQYF
TRBJ1-1 NA NA TRBV7-2 TGTGCCAGTAAGACCGGGAACTCGAACACTGAAGCTTTCTTT CASKTGNSNTEAFF
TRBJ1-5 TRBD1 few TRBV6-1 TGTGCCATCAGGTTGGGACAGAGCAATCAGCCCCAGCATTTT CAIRLGQSNQPQHF
TRBJ2-2 TRBD1 few TRBV27 TGTGCCAGCAGCAGGGGGCAAAACACCGGGGAGCTGTTTTTT CASSRGQNTGELFF
TRBJ2-1 NA many TRBV7-2 TGTGCCAGCAGCTTAGAGAGGTGGGATGGGCAGTTCTTC CASSLERWDGQFF
TRBJ2-7 NA NA TRBV6-1 TGTGCCAGCGAATACGAGGCCCTGATGGTGTACGAGCAGTACTTC CASEYEALMVYEQYF
TRBJ1-1 TRBD1 few TRBV6-2/TRBV6-3 TGTGCCAGCAGACCCTCGGGACAGTACACTGAAGCTTTCTTT CASRPSGQYTEAFF
TRBJ2-1 NA NA TRBV18 TGTGCCAGCTCACCGATGACATTGGATAGTGGTGAGCAGTTCTTC CASSPMTLDSGEQFF
TRBJ2-3 NA many TRBV4-1 TGCGCCAGCAGCCAAGAGAGCGGACACAGCACAGATACGCAGTATTTT CASSQESGHSTDTQYF
TRBJ2-1 TRBD1 many TRBV27 TGTGCCAGCAGTCCAACAGGGGGATACAATGAGCAGTTCTTC CASSPTGGYNEQFF
TRBJ2-7 TRBD2 many TRBV7-2 TGTGCCAGCAGCTCCAGCGGGAGGGCCTGGGAGCAGTACTTC CASSSSGRAWEQYF
TRBJ2-7 TRBD1 many TRBV11-2 TGTGCCAGCTCTGGCGCCGGGACAGGGGCCTACGAGCAGTACTTC CASSGAGTGAYEQYF
TRBJ1-2 NA many TRBV28 TGTGCCAGCAGTTCGAGGTTCATTTATGGCTACACCTTC CASSSRFIYGYTF